Shown below are 10 T cell receptor beta chains from a single sample sequenced in a study of cytomegalovirus exposure and HLA in healthy donors. The PCR contained 60 Vbeta and 13 Jbeta primers. Sequencing used immunoSEQ multiplex PCR; TCRdb keeps in-frame clones, though not all of them. This table holds around 160,000 clones, over 60% found once. Sequencing was carried out using PBMCs. All receptors derive from a man aged 40-50 years in good health and CMV-seropositive.

The chain is built from TRBV5-1 and TRBJ2-7; D ambiguous. The length of the CDR3 is 16 residues. Trimming removed 1 base from V and 1 base from J, with 15 bases in between. Germline V gene sequence: CDR1 SGHRS, CDR2 YFSETQ. The CDR3, as DNA: TGCGCCAGCAGCTTGTCTGGATTAGCAGCTTCCTACGAGCAGTACTTC. Translated, it gives CASSLSGLAASYEQYF.

The chain carries TRBV15 and TRBJ2-3; D call uncertain. Between the trimmed V and J ends, which lost 0 bases and 1 base, there was a span of 11 bases. The germline V gene encodes CDR1 LNHNV and CDR2 YYDKDF (reference sequence). The CDR3 is 16 amino acids. DNA for the CDR3: TGTGCCACCAGCAGAGATTTCGGAGTTGGCACAGATACGCAGTATTTT. As protein: CATSRDFGVGTDTQYF.

This clone was detected only once. The chain is built from TRBV6-5 and TRBJ2-1, with D perhaps TRBD2 (6 bases). Germline CDR1 reads MNHEY; CDR2 reads SVGAGI. V was cut by 0 bases and J by 8 bases, with 11 bases left in between. This CDR3 spans 14 amino acids. The CDR3 DNA reads as TGTGCCAGCAGTTACTCCCGACTAGTCCATGAGCAGTTCTTC. The encoded protein is CASSYSRLVHEQFF.

Worth noting for this clone: One junction end does not reproduce the germline sequence, and a read error may be involved. V is TRBV6-1 and J is TRBJ1-1; 10 nucleotides match TRBD1. Germline lookup yields CDR1 MNHNS and CDR2 SASEGT. The CDR3 loop spans 16 amino acids. The DNA for the CDR3 is TGTGCCATCAGTGAGTCACCCGGGACAGGGGCCACTGAAGCTTTCTTT. As protein: CAISESPGTGATEAFF.

Concerning this clone: Germline is not matched at one junction end, which may reflect a read error. This chain links TRBV7-9 with TRBJ2-3; no clear D gene. CDR1 SEHNR and CDR2 FQNEAQ come from the germline V gene (reference sequence). This CDR3 region has 12 residues. The CDR3 region has the DNA TGTTCCAGCAGCGAGAACACAGATACGCAGTATTTT. It yields the protein CSSSENTDTQYF.

This clone was counted only a few times. The chain has TRBV5-1 and TRBJ2-1, with D possibly being TRBD2 (6 bases). V was clipped by 4 bases and J by 1 base, with 12 bases between them. The length of the CDR3 is 15 residues. Germline V lookup: CDR1 SGHRS, CDR2 YFSETQ. The CDR3 coding sequence is TGCGCCAGCAGCCCAGCGGGTGAGTCCTACAATGAGCAGTTCTTC. Translation gives CASSPAGESYNEQFF.

The V and J genes are TRBV6-5 and TRBJ2-3; 12 nucleotides agree with TRBD1. Per the germline V gene, CDR1 is MNHEY and CDR2 is SVGAGI. The CDR3 length is 15 residues. V lost 5 bases, J lost 7 bases, and 7 bases stayed unmatched. The DNA for the CDR3 is TGTGCCAGCAGTACCGGGACAGGGGGCAGGAATACGCAGTATTTT. It codes for CASSTGTGGRNTQYF.

In this sample, this clone turned up a few times. The chain uses TRBV18 and TRBJ2-1, with 10 positions matching TRBD1. This CDR3 is built from 17 residues. Germline V CDR1 and CDR2: KGHSH, LQKENI. Germline trimming cut 3 bases from V and 7 bases from J; bases unmatched to any gene: 12. The CDR3 is CASSPLRDRGSINEQFF. CDR3 bases: TGTGCCAGCTCACCCCTCAGGGACAGGGGATCCATAAATGAGCAGTTCTTC.

V and J are TRBV29-1 and TRBJ2-3, with D uncertain. Trimming removed 4 bases from V and 6 bases from J, with 11 bases in between. The CDR3 is made up of 12 amino acids. CDR1 is SQVTM and CDR2 is ANQGSEA in the germline V gene. CDR3 nucleotide sequence: TGCAGCGTTGCTGAGGATTCGGATACGCAGTATTTT. Translation: CSVAEDSDTQYF.

V is TRBV4-3 and J is TRBJ2-7; TRBD1 might be the D (6 bases). There are 15 residues in the CDR3. Germline V gives CDR1 LGHNA, CDR2 YSLEER. V lost 0 bases, J lost 2 bases, and 11 bases lay in between. The CDR3 DNA reads TGCGCCAGCAGCCAAGATAGGACAGCCACCTACGAGCAGTACTTC. Its protein product is CASSQDRTATYEQYF.